The rows below give T cell receptor beta chains drawn from one sample of a study of preoperative IRX-2 immunotherapy in early breast cancer. The method was immunoSEQ multiplex PCR; TCRdb's version includes in-frame clones alone and lacks a portion of them. This repertoire shows 15,000 to 25,000 clones, approximately 80% found once; its top ten account for roughly 1.2%. This specimen was lymph node tissue, taken after IRX-2 immunotherapy. The receptors shown here come from a human donor with breast cancer. Each CDR3 is given with its conserved first and last residue. A D gene is named only where the DNA matches it firmly.

cdr3_length: 15; j_call: TRBJ2-1; v_call: TRBV28; d_call: NA; cdr3_aa: CASSPRDSLPGEQFF; cdr3_nt: TGTGCCAGCTCCCCGCGGGACTCACTTCCGGGTGAGCAGTTCTTC
cdr3_length: 15; j_call: TRBJ2-7; v_call: TRBV15; d_call: TRBD1; cdr3_aa: CATSLSTGTLYEQYF; cdr3_nt: TGTGCCACCAGCCTCTCGACAGGGACCCTCTACGAGCAGTACTTC
cdr3_length: 13; j_call: TRBJ2-5; v_call: TRBV10-2; d_call: TRBD1; cdr3_aa: CATRTGGGETQYF; cdr3_nt: TGCGCCACGCGAACAGGGGGCGGAGAGACCCAGTACTTC
cdr3_length: 15; j_call: TRBJ1-4; v_call: TRBV12-5; d_call: NA; cdr3_aa: CASGLAGTGDEKLFF; cdr3_nt: TGTGCTAGTGGTTTGGCCGGGACGGGGGATGAAAAACTGTTTTTT
cdr3_length: 16; j_call: TRBJ2-7; v_call: TRBV6-8; d_call: TRBD2; cdr3_aa: CASSGRAGALSYEQYF; cdr3_nt: TGTGCCAGCAGTGGGAGGGCGGGAGCCCTCTCCTACGAGCAGTACTTC
cdr3_length: 15; j_call: TRBJ2-7; v_call: TRBV11-3; d_call: TRBD1; cdr3_aa: CASSLGTGDLYEQYF; cdr3_nt: TGTGCCAGCAGCTTAGGGACAGGGGACCTCTACGAGCAGTACTTC
cdr3_length: 14; j_call: TRBJ1-1; v_call: TRBV11-3; d_call: TRBD1; cdr3_aa: CASSRGQGRTEAFF; cdr3_nt: TGTGCCAGCAGCCGGGGACAGGGAAGGACTGAAGCTTTCTTT
cdr3_length: 16; j_call: TRBJ1-3; v_call: TRBV11-3; d_call: NA; cdr3_aa: CASSLPQILSGNTIYF; cdr3_nt: TGTGCCAGCAGCTTACCACAGATCCTCTCTGGAAACACCATATATTTT
cdr3_length: 15; j_call: TRBJ2-3; v_call: TRBV9; d_call: NA; cdr3_aa: CASSVLEQDTDTQYF; cdr3_nt: TGTGCCAGCAGCGTATTGGAGCAGGACACAGATACGCAGTATTTT
cdr3_length: 17; j_call: TRBJ1-5; v_call: TRBV19; d_call: NA; cdr3_aa: CASSIDQVGVWNQPQHF; cdr3_nt: TGTGCCAGTAGTATAGATCAGGTCGGGGTTTGGAATCAGCCCCAGCATTTT
cdr3_length: 14; j_call: TRBJ1-1; v_call: TRBV6-8; d_call: NA; cdr3_aa: CASSYRTGTTEAFF; cdr3_nt: TGTGCCAGCAGTTATCGAACAGGGACCACTGAAGCTTTCTTT
cdr3_length: 15; j_call: TRBJ2-7; v_call: TRBV12-5; d_call: TRBD1; cdr3_aa: CASGLDRTGGYEQYF; cdr3_nt: TGTGCTAGTGGTTTGGACAGGACAGGGGGCTACGAGCAGTACTTC
cdr3_length: 16; j_call: TRBJ1-5; v_call: TRBV18; d_call: TRBD1; cdr3_aa: CASSPSDRGLNQPQHF; cdr3_nt: TGTGCCAGCTCACCAAGCGACAGGGGCCTCAATCAGCCCCAGCATTTT
cdr3_length: 15; j_call: TRBJ2-7; v_call: TRBV14; d_call: NA; cdr3_aa: CASSQGVTLRYEQYF; cdr3_nt: TGTGCCAGCAGCCAAGGGGTAACCCTCCGGTACGAGCAGTACTTC
cdr3_length: 16; j_call: TRBJ2-2; v_call: TRBV19; d_call: TRBD1; cdr3_aa: CASTSSDRALTGELFF; cdr3_nt: TGTGCCAGTACCTCATCGGACAGGGCTCTGACCGGGGAGCTGTTTTTT
cdr3_length: 15; j_call: TRBJ2-7; v_call: TRBV18; d_call: TRBD1; cdr3_aa: CASSLNTGGAYEQYF; cdr3_nt: TGTGCCAGCTCACTCAATACAGGGGGAGCGTACGAGCAGTACTTC
cdr3_length: 13; j_call: TRBJ2-5; v_call: TRBV14; d_call: NA; cdr3_aa: CASSAPWPGKKYF; cdr3_nt: TGTGCCAGCAGCGCACCCTGGCCAGGGAAGAAATACTTC
cdr3_length: 14; j_call: TRBJ1-1; v_call: TRBV6-8; d_call: NA; cdr3_aa: CASSERRSVTEAFF; cdr3_nt: TGTGCCAGCAGTGAGAGGCGAAGCGTCACTGAAGCTTTCTTT
cdr3_length: 15; j_call: TRBJ2-7; v_call: TRBV18; d_call: NA; cdr3_aa: CASSSDDRPSYEQYF; cdr3_nt: TGTGCCAGCTCATCAGACGACAGGCCCAGCTACGAGCAGTACTTC
cdr3_length: 13; j_call: TRBJ2-5; v_call: TRBV30; d_call: TRBD2; cdr3_aa: CAWTLAGQETQYF; cdr3_nt: TGTGCCTGGACGCTAGCGGGCCAAGAGACCCAGTACTTC
cdr3_length: 15; j_call: TRBJ2-7; v_call: TRBV28; d_call: NA; cdr3_aa: CASSSATDQSYEQYF; cdr3_nt: TGTGCCAGCAGTTCCGCGACAGACCAATCCTACGAGCAGTACTTC
cdr3_length: 15; j_call: TRBJ2-7; v_call: TRBV11-3; d_call: NA; cdr3_aa: CASSLGQFGRGEQYF; cdr3_nt: TGTGCCAGCAGCTTGGGTCAGTTCGGGCGAGGCGAGCAGTACTTC